The 28 T cell receptor beta chains listed next were all sequenced from one sample in a study of T cell repertoires in cytomegalovirus infection. Their recognized antigens are unknown. TCRdb processed the reads anew with MiXCR; each CDR3 protein has one entry. In the table there are around 710,000 distinct CDR3 sequences, approximately 32% of which are singletons. The sample consisted of cultured CD8+ T cells from PBMCs, taken from culture after CMV antigen stimulation. All receptors come from a human donor in good health (CMV status not recorded). Some clones in this sample may be carry-over from other donors' samples.

This clonotype was recorded a few times. The rearrangement joins TRBV7-9 to TRBJ2-1, with 8 bases fitting TRBD1. CDR1 and CDR2 (germline): SEHNR, FQNEAQ (reference sequence). The CDR3 is made up of 16 amino acids. V lost 5 bases to trimming and J lost 6 bases; unmatched junction nucleotides: 12. Here the CDR3 reads CASSTWTGTLVNEQFF. As DNA, the CDR3 is TGTGCCAGCAGCACCTGGACAGGGACCCTTGTCAATGAGCAGTTCTTC.

The chain recombines TRBV7-9 with TRBJ2-7; no clear D gene. V lost 6 bases and J lost 1, with 7 bases in between. The CDR3 runs 12 residues. From germline, CDR1 is SEHNR and CDR2 FQNEAQ (reference sequence). This CDR3 reads CASRLDSYEQYF. The CDR3 bases are TGTGCCAGCAGGCTGGATTCCTACGAGCAGTACTTC.

In its sample, this clonotype was seen a few times. V gene TRBV7-6 combines with J gene TRBJ2-5, with 9 bases matching TRBD2. The CDR3 sequence is 15 residues long. J gave up 4 bases and V 5 bases, and 8 bases lay outside the gene matches. The germline V gene has CDR1 SGHVS and CDR2 FNYEAQ. The CDR3 region is CASSRPKRGAETQYF. The CDR3 DNA sequence: TGTGCCAGCAGCCGCCCAAAGCGGGGGGCAGAGACCCAGTACTTC.

This clonotype has a handful of counts. The chain links TRBV5-6 to TRBJ2-5; the D gene is possibly TRBD1 (6 bases). Germline CDR1 is SGHDT and CDR2 is YYEEEE. CDR3 length: 12 amino acids. Trimming took off 7 bases at V and 2 bases at J, with 9 bases between the two ends. The CDR3 here is CASDGQQETQYF. The CDR3 DNA reads TGTGCCAGCGATGGACAGCAAGAGACCCAGTACTTC.

This clonotype has a count of ten or more. The V call is TRBV7-6, the J call TRBJ2-1; the match to TRBD2 covers 9 bases. V lost 4 bases and J lost 2; bases outside the gene matches: 6. The CDR3 has 16 amino acids. CDR1 SGHVS and CDR2 FNYEAQ come from the germline V gene. The CDR3 here is CASSSLAGEAYNEQFF. The CDR3 DNA sequence: TGTGCCAGCAGCTCCTTAGCGGGGGAAGCCTACAATGAGCAGTTCTTC.

The table lists this clonotype with a few counts. The chain links TRBV6-6 to TRBJ1-1; D ambiguous. The CDR3 has 13 amino acids. V dropped 6 bases and J dropped 7 bases, with 15 bases sitting between them. Germline values: CDR1 MNHNY, CDR2 SVGAGI (reference sequence). CDR3 loop: CASRAGVFNEAFF. The CDR3 nucleotides read TGTGCCAGCAGGGCGGGAGTTTTTAATGAAGCTTTCTTT.

This clonotype was detected a few times. The chain couples TRBV27 to TRBJ1-2; possibly TRBD1 for D (6 bases). This CDR3 has 13 amino acids. The germline V gene encodes CDR1 MNHEY and CDR2 SMNVEV (reference sequence). The V and J ends lost 2 bases and 6 bases respectively, with 10 bases between them. The CDR3 spells CASSLTGGHGYTF. The CDR3 DNA reads TGTGCCAGCAGTTTAACGGGGGGCCATGGCTACACCTTC.

Remarks on this clonotype: Germline and junction disagree at one end, which may indicate a read error. The chain couples TRBV20-1 to TRBJ2-3; the D gene could be TRBD1 or TRBD2 (5 bases each). The CDR3 sequence is 15 residues long. Germline CDR1 DFQATT, CDR2 SNEGSKA (reference sequence). CDR3 DNA sequence: TGCAGTGCTAGAGGAAAAACGGGGCTCACAAATACGCAGTATTTT. Translated: CSARGKTGLTNTQYF.

This clonotype was seen only a few times. The rearrangement links TRBV5-6 to TRBJ1-5; 9 nucleotides align to TRBD1. Trimming took 4 bases from V and 5 from J; bases not matched to a gene: 10. CDR3 length equals 16 residues. Germline V CDR1 and CDR2: SGHDT, YYEEEE. The CDR3 reads CASSHSPDRGYQPQHF. CDR3 in DNA: TGTGCCAGCAGCCATTCCCCGGACAGGGGATATCAGCCCCAGCATTTT.

The V and J genes are TRBV11-2 and TRBJ2-1; D uncertain. The germline gives CDR1 SGHAT, CDR2 FQNNGV. CDR3 size: 10 residues. With 9 bases removed from V and 6 bases from J, the gap between germline ends came to 6 bases. The CDR3 loop is CASAINEQFF. CDR3 in DNA: TGTGCCAGTGCGATCAATGAGCAGTTCTTC.

The chain employs TRBV7-9 and TRBJ1-1; the match to TRBD1 covers 7 bases. Germline V gives CDR1 SEHNR, CDR2 FQNEAQ (reference sequence). The CDR3 has 15 amino acids. The V and J ends lost 1 base and 6 bases, in that order; junction bases with no gene match: 8. For the CDR3, the DNA is TGTGCCAGCAGCTTAGTTGGGCCCAGGGGGTCTGAAGCTTTCTTT. This encodes CASSLVGPRGSEAFF.

There are many counts of this clonotype. This chain joins TRBV6-1 and TRBJ2-5, with D perhaps TRBD1 (6 bases). V dropped 5 bases and J dropped 2 bases, with 15 bases sitting between them. In germline, CDR1 is MNHNS, CDR2 SASEGT. CDR3 size: 15 residues. DNA for the CDR3: TGTGCCAGCAGTACGACCGGGACACTGCAAGAGACCCAGTACTTC. As protein: CASSTTGTLQETQYF.

This chain connects TRBV6-5 to TRBJ2-7, with 7 bases identical to TRBD2. The CDR3 runs to 15 residues. Per germline, CDR1 MNHEY and CDR2 SVGAGI. The junction had 9 bases not matched to a gene; V was cut back by 6 bases and J by 1 base. CDR3 amino acids: CASSTGTTLSYEQYV. CDR3 DNA sequence: TGTGCCAGCAGCACTGGGACTACCTTATCCTACGAGCAGTACGTC.

This clonotype was counted at least ten times. This chain links TRBV12-3 or TRBV12-4 with TRBJ2-3; 8 bases are shared with TRBD1. V shed 6 bases and J 1 base; nucleotides not matched to a gene: 3. This CDR3 contains 14 residues. As DNA, the CDR3 is TGTGCCAGCAGCTCGACAGGGGGCACAGATACGCAGTATTTT. Translated, it gives CASSSTGGTDTQYF.

The rearrangement links TRBV5-5 to TRBJ2-3, with 9 bases that match TRBD1. Germline V gives CDR1 SGHKS, CDR2 YYEKEE (reference sequence). There are 15 residues in the CDR3. Trimming at V came to 3 bases and at J to 4 bases, leaving 6 bases not matched to a gene. The CDR3 loop reads CASSWTGAISDTQYF. Written as DNA, the CDR3 is TGTGCCAGCAGCTGGACAGGGGCGATTTCAGATACGCAGTATTTT.

This clonotype was seen more than once but under ten times. The chain is built from TRBV19 and TRBJ1-1; a weak D match, TRBD1 (5 bases). Germline CDR1 is LNHDA and CDR2 is SQIVND (reference sequence). V was cut by 5 bases and J by 2 bases, with 15 bases left in between. The CDR3 consists of 15 residues. The CDR3 region has the DNA TGTGCCAGTAGTTTGGAGCCCGGGACCAACACTGAAGCTTTCTTT. Translation: CASSLEPGTNTEAFF.

The V gene is TRBV20-1, the J gene TRBJ2-2; 7 bases line up with TRBD1. The trim removed 4 bases at V and 5 bases at J, leaving 10 bases unmatched. Germline V lookup: CDR1 DFQATT, CDR2 SNEGSKA (reference sequence). This CDR3 is built from 15 residues. The CDR3 reads CSAKDDRAVTGELFF. The CDR3 nucleotides read TGCAGTGCTAAAGATGACAGGGCGGTGACCGGGGAGCTGTTTTTT.

This clonotype was seen many times. The rearrangement joins TRBV7-9 to TRBJ1-1; D not resolved. V was trimmed by 7 bases and J by 2 bases, leaving 5 bases between them. The CDR3 spans 11 residues. Germline CDR1 and CDR2: SEHNR and FQNEAQ (reference sequence). Here the CDR3 DNA reads TGTGCCAGCACCCTTAACACTGAAGCTTTCTTT. Translated, it gives CASTLNTEAFF.

This clonotype was recorded a few times. J is TRBJ2-1 and V is TRBV12-5; 10 bases fit TRBD2. This CDR3 region has 15 residues. V dropped 7 bases and J dropped 9; count of bases not matched to a gene: 12. Germline V CDR1 and CDR2: LGHNT, FRNRAP. The CDR3 loop is CASANPAGGHTEQFF. The DNA for the CDR3 is TGTGCTAGTGCCAACCCAGCGGGGGGGCACACTGAGCAGTTCTTC.

The V call is TRBV6-5, the J call TRBJ1-2, with 7 bases that match TRBD1. Germline CDR1 and CDR2: MNHEY and SVGAGI. After removal of 1 base from V and 5 bases from J, the junction contained 7 bases not matched to a gene. The CDR3 has 15 amino acids. CDR3 loop: CASSYYSGQWYGYTF. In nucleotides, the CDR3 is TGTGCCAGCAGTTACTACTCGGGACAGTGGTATGGCTACACCTTC.

The CDR3 nucleotides read TGTGCCAGCTCACCGAACCCAAGGAGTGAAAAACTGTTTTTT. Residues: CASSPNPRSEKLFF. This chain joins TRBV18 and TRBJ1-4; D not certain. Germline loops: CDR1 KGHSH, CDR2 LQKENI. The CDR3 consists of 14 residues. The V gene lost 3 bases and the J gene lost 7 bases, with 12 bases spanning the gap. The variable domain in full, with the rest retrieved from reference TRBV18 and TRBJ1-4, is NAGVMQNPRHLVRRRGQEARLRCSPMKGHSHVYWYRQLPEEGLKFMVYLQKENIIDESGMPKERFSAEFPKEGPSILRIQQVVRGDSAAYFCASSPNPRSEKLFFGSGTQLSVL.

V and J are TRBV14 and TRBJ2-2; D is unresolved. In germline, CDR1 is SGHDN, CDR2 FVKESK. This CDR3 is 17 amino acids long. Trimming shortened V by 0 bases and J by 1 base, and 12 bases separated the two germline ends. CDR3 DNA: TGTGCCAGCAGCCAAGATTTAGAGGCCTTGAACACCGGGGAGCTGTTTTTT. As protein: CASSQDLEALNTGELFF.

V and J are TRBV20-1 and TRBJ2-7, with TRBD2 identical over 10 bases. The germline CDR1 and CDR2 sequences are DFQATT and SNEGSKA (reference sequence). The ends lost 3 bases at V and 4 bases at J; junction bases unmatched: 6. CDR3 length equals 14 residues. The CDR3 spells CSARNLAGEYEQYF. The CDR3 nucleotides are TGCAGTGCTAGGAACCTAGCGGGGGAGTACGAGCAGTACTTC.

This clonotype was observed once. The chain joins TRBV27 to TRBJ2-5, with 7 bases that match TRBD2. V lost 2 bases, J lost 5 bases, and 8 bases stayed unmatched. This CDR3 has 15 residues. Germline V gives CDR1 MNHEY, CDR2 SMNVEV (reference sequence). The CDR3 region has the DNA TGTGCCAGCAGTTTAAGAGGGAGGGCCGGGGAGACCCAGTACTTC. Translating it yields CASSLRGRAGETQYF.

The genes are TRBV10-3 and TRBJ2-5; tentatively, D is TRBD1 or TRBD2 (5 bases each). Per the germline V gene, CDR1 is ENHRY and CDR2 is SYGVKD. V gave up 11 bases and J gave up 5 bases, with 24 bases separating them. This CDR3 comprises 15 residues. The CDR3 spells CASSVGDPPVETQYF. The CDR3 nucleotides are TGTGCCTCCTCGGTGGGGGACCCTCCCGTGGAGACCCAGTACTTC.

This chain joins TRBV12-5 and TRBJ1-3; D is undetermined. V dropped 4 bases and J dropped 2 bases, with 15 bases sitting between them. Per germline, CDR1 LGHNT and CDR2 FRNRAP. CDR3 length: 16 residues. CDR3 loop: CASGSIVDFAGNTIYF. In nucleotides, the CDR3 is TGTGCTAGTGGTTCGATCGTGGATTTCGCTGGAAACACCATATATTTT.

This clonotype was detected only a few times. The CDR3: CASSPTGGLVEKLFF. In nucleotides, the CDR3 is TGTGCCAGCAGCCCGACAGGGGGCCTGGTTGAAAAACTGTTTTTT. V gene TRBV4-2 combines with J gene TRBJ1-4; TRBD1 agrees at 10 bases. CDR3 size: 15 residues. Germline V CDR1 and CDR2: LGHNA, YNFKEQ. V shed 4 bases, J shed 7 bases, and the junction held 6 bases outside the gene matches.

Note on this clonotype: A read error may explain this, as a much larger clone is one base away. This rearrangement joins TRBV7-6 to TRBJ1-1; 7 nucleotides align to TRBD1. Germline CDR1 reads SGHVS; CDR2 reads FNYEAQ. There are 17 residues in the CDR3. The CDR3 DNA reads TGTGTCAGCAGCCTATCTTGGCAGGGGGAGACGAACACTGAAGCTTTCTTT. This sequence encodes CVSSLSWQGETNTEAFF.